A single sample is the source of the 26 T cell receptor beta chains below, sequenced in a study of breast tumors, draining lymph nodes, adjacent tissues. TCRdb reprocessed the multiplex PCR reads via MiXCR and lists one record per CDR3 protein. The table includes around 140,000 distinct CDR3 sequences, 30% to 35% detected once. Axillary draining lymph nodes of breast cancer patients supplied the node samples. The material sequenced was axillary lymph node tissue. These receptors all stem from a female donor with breast cancer. Some clones in this sample may be carry-over from other donors' samples.

In this sample, this clonotype turned up once. This may arise from a read error, as a much more abundant clone is one base away. V and J are TRBV3-1 and TRBJ1-5, with D unresolved. Per the germline V gene, CDR1 is LGHDT and CDR2 is YNNKEL (reference sequence). This CDR3 spans 13 amino acids. Between the trimmed V and J ends, which lost 4 bases and 6 bases, there was a span of 10 bases. The CDR3 protein is CASSLDSSQPQHF. In DNA, the CDR3 is TGTGCCAGCAGCCTAGATTCGAGTCAGCCCCAGCATTTT. Filled out from reference TRBV3-1 and TRBJ1-5, the complete variable domain reads DTAVSQTPKYLVTQMGNDKSIKCEQNLGHDTMYWYKQDSKKFLKIMFSYNNKELIINETVPNRFSPKSPDKAHLNLHINSLELGDSAVYFCASSLDSSQPQHFGDGTRLSIL.

Comments on this clonotype: Compared with germline, one end of the junction differs, possibly owing to a read error. The V gene is TRBV29-1, the J gene TRBJ1-1, with 7 nucleotides matching TRBD1. The CDR3 has 12 amino acids. The V gene's germline CDR1 is SQVTM and CDR2 ANQGSEA. CDR3 residues: CSAGQERTGAFF. For the CDR3, the DNA is TGCAGCGCTGGACAGGAGAGGACTGGAGCTTTCTTT.

This clonotype was picked up many times. CDR3 amino acids: CASGTDRASNQPQHF. DNA for the CDR3: TGTGCCAGCGGAACCGACAGGGCTAGCAATCAGCCCCAGCATTTT. This chain uses TRBV6-6 with TRBJ1-5; TRBD1 agrees at 7 bases. V shed 8 bases and J 0 bases; nucleotides not matched to a gene: 7. The CDR3 extends over 15 amino acids. Germline V lookup: CDR1 MNHNY, CDR2 SVGAGI (reference sequence).

This clonotype was seen at least ten times. This may come from a read error, since a much larger clone is one base off. The V and J genes are TRBV20-1 and TRBJ2-7; D perhaps matches TRBD1 (6 bases). In germline, CDR1 is DFQATT, CDR2 SNEGSKA (reference sequence). Trimming cost V 0 bases and J 6 bases, with 15 bases left between them. This CDR3 has 14 residues. The CDR3 nucleotides read TGCAGTGCTAGAGAGACCCAGGGGTCGGCCGAGCAGTACGTC. As protein: CSARETQGSAEQYV.

The chain combines TRBV29-1 with TRBJ1-1; TRBD1 aligns across 7 bases. The V gene end was trimmed by 2 bases and the J gene end by 0 bases; junction bases not matched to a gene: 6. The CDR3 runs to 15 residues. Germline V gene lookup returns CDR1 SQVTM and CDR2 ANQGSEA. The CDR3 reads CSVELAGGLNTEAFF. CDR3 DNA sequence: TGCAGCGTTGAATTGGCAGGGGGGCTGAACACTGAAGCTTTCTTT.

This clonotype appeared many times. The rearrangement links TRBV6-4 to TRBJ2-7; 7 positions agree with TRBD1. This CDR3 comprises 17 residues. The germline V gene has CDR1 MRHNA and CDR2 SNTAGT. Trimming took 4 bases from V and 1 from J; bases not matched to a gene: 13. In DNA, the CDR3 is TGTGCCAGCAGTGGGTTCTACCGGGACAGTTTTTCCTACGAGCAGTACTTC. Its translation is CASSGFYRDSFSYEQYF.

This clonotype was seen at least ten times. The CDR3 loop reads CASSRTGLADTQYF. The CDR3 DNA reads TGTGCCAGCAGTCGGACAGGGCTGGCAGATACGCAGTATTTT. The rearrangement uses TRBV6-1 and TRBJ2-3, with 8 bases lining up with TRBD1. CDR3 length: 14 residues. CDR1 MNHNS and CDR2 SASEGT come from the germline V gene. The ends lost 5 bases at V and 4 bases at J; junction bases unmatched: 5.

The V call is TRBV5-1, the J call TRBJ1-1; TRBD1 agrees at 8 bases. This CDR3 spans 17 amino acids. The V segment lost 0 bases and the J segment 0 bases; nucleotides outside the gene matches: 7. CDR1 SGHRS and CDR2 YFSETQ come from the germline V gene. CDR3 sequence reads: CASSLGQGWGMNTEAFF. Here the CDR3 DNA reads TGCGCCAGCAGCTTGGGACAGGGGTGGGGAATGAACACTGAAGCTTTCTTT.

This clonotype was seen ten or more times. The chain uses TRBV6-1 and TRBJ1-5; maybe TRBD1 (5 bases). Germline V CDR1 and CDR2: MNHNS, SASEGT. V dropped 7 bases and J dropped 3 bases, with 22 bases sitting between them. The CDR3 is 17 amino acids. The CDR3 DNA sequence: TGTGCCAGCATCCGTTTCGGGACTTCCAGTTCCAATCAGCCCCAGCATTTT. Translated: CASIRFGTSSSNQPQHF.

The J gene is TRBJ2-5, the V gene TRBV5-1; the D call may be TRBD1 or TRBD2 (6 bases each). V lost 3 bases, J lost 6 bases, and 21 bases lay in between. The germline V gene encodes CDR1 SGHRS and CDR2 YFSETQ. CDR3 length: 16 residues. The CDR3 spells CASSWKGGQSLQTQYF. The CDR3 DNA sequence: TGCGCCAGCAGCTGGAAGGGGGGCCAAAGTTTGCAGACCCAGTACTTC.

This clonotype was observed at least ten times. The CDR3 protein is CASSASLPSGNAYEQYV. CDR3 sequence (DNA): TGTGCCAGCAGTGCCTCCCTACCTAGCGGGAACGCCTACGAGCAGTACGTC. This chain joins TRBV6-1 and TRBJ2-7; 9 bases map to TRBD2. Trimming cost V 4 bases and J 2 bases; bases outside gene matches: 12. The CDR3 contains 17 residues. Germline CDR1 and CDR2: MNHNS and SASEGT.

The chain has TRBV6-1 and TRBJ2-7; the match to TRBD1 covers 10 bases. Germline V CDR1 and CDR2: MNHNS, SASEGT. With V trimmed by 5 bases and J by 5 bases, 6 bases remained unmatched. This CDR3 spans 14 amino acids. CDR3 bases: TGTGCCAGCAGTCCGACAGGGGGCGACGACGAGCAGTACGTC. Its translation: CASSPTGGDDEQYV.

This clonotype was counted many times. A much larger clonotype is one base distant, so this may be a read error. This chain joins TRBV7-2 and TRBJ1-2; TRBD1 might be the D (6 bases). This CDR3 is 15 amino acids long. Germline loops: CDR1 SGHTA, CDR2 FQGNSA. CDR3: CASSQGQLFNYGYPF. The CDR3 coding sequence is TGTGCCAGCAGCCAAGGACAGCTCTTTAACTATGGCTACCCCTTC.

The chain links TRBV7-9 to TRBJ1-1; no reliable D call. V lost 3 bases and J lost 1, with 6 bases in between. This CDR3 spans 13 amino acids. Germline lookup yields CDR1 SEHNR and CDR2 FQNEAQ (reference sequence). CDR3 sequence: CASSFDPNTEAFF. The CDR3 DNA reads TGTGCCAGCAGCTTCGACCCGAACACTGAAGCTTTCTTT.

With regard to this clonotype: A junction end diverges from the germline sequence, so it may reflect a read error. CDR3 in amino acids: CASSLVGARGQEALF. The CDR3 bases are TGTGCCAGCAGCTTAGTGGGGGCAAGGGGTCAGGAAGCTCTCTTT. The chain combines TRBV7-9 with TRBJ1-1; a weak D match, TRBD1 (6 bases). The germline gives CDR1 SEHNR, CDR2 FQNEAQ (reference sequence). There are 15 residues in the CDR3.

In this sample, this clonotype turned up many times. The chain employs TRBV6-1 and TRBJ1-3; no reliable D call. CDR3 length equals 17 residues. Trimming pared 8 bases from V and 1 base from J, leaving 21 bases between. The V gene's germline CDR1 is MNHNS and CDR2 SASEGT. The CDR3 nucleotides read TGTGCCAGCCACTTCACATCGGGCCGACCTTCTGGAAACACCATATATTTT. Its protein is CASHFTSGRPSGNTIYF.

The chain couples TRBV7-9 to TRBJ1-1; tentative D call: TRBD1 (6 bases). V lost 0 bases, J lost 9 bases, and 11 bases lay in between. Germline V CDR1 and CDR2: SEHNR, FQNEAQ (reference sequence). The CDR3 loop spans 13 amino acids. CDR3 amino acids: CASSLAITGQAFF. The CDR3 coding sequence is TGTGCCAGCAGCTTAGCGATCACAGGGCAAGCTTTCTTT.

This clonotype appeared many times. The V call is TRBV5-1, the J call TRBJ1-4; maybe TRBD1 (5 bases). The CDR3 runs to 14 residues. The germline V gene has CDR1 SGHRS and CDR2 YFSETQ. Deletions cut 6 bases from V and 5 bases from J, with 14 bases between. The CDR3 spells CASTQTGANEKLFF. The CDR3 DNA follows: TGCGCCAGCACGCAAACCGGGGCCAATGAAAAACTGTTTTTT. Variable domain in full (rest from reference TRBV5-1 and TRBJ1-4): KAGVTQTPRYLIKTRGQQVTLSCSPISGHRSVSWYQQTPGQGLQFLFEYFSETQRNKGNFPGRFSGRQFSNSRSEMNVSTLELGDSALYLCASTQTGANEKLFFGSGTQLSVL.

This clonotype was found many times. This sequence joins TRBV19 and TRBJ2-2; 10 bases fit TRBD2. V gave up 3 bases and J gave up 6 bases; unmatched junction bases: 10. The CDR3 is made up of 17 amino acids. CDR1 LNHDA and CDR2 SQIVND come from the germline V gene (reference sequence). The CDR3 region has the DNA TGTGCCAGTAGTATGCGAACCAGCGGGGGGGCGGCCGGGGAGCTGTTTTTT. It is translated as CASSMRTSGGAAGELFF.

Worth noting for this clonotype: A much larger clone is a single base away; this may be a read error. The chain combines TRBV6-1 with TRBJ1-5, with D perhaps TRBD1 (6 bases). The CDR3 runs to 15 residues. V shed 5 bases and J shed 5 bases, with 16 bases lying between them. The germline V gene encodes CDR1 MNHNS and CDR2 SASEGT. CDR3 sequence reads: CASSQTRQVYQPQHF. The CDR3 DNA follows: TGTGCCAGCAGTCAGACCAGACAGGTCTATCAGCCCCAGCATTTT.

This clonotype was seen only once. One base away lies a much larger clone, so this may be a sequencing read error. The DNA of the CDR3 is TGTGCCCGGAGGGGTCTTCAGAGCTATGGCTACACCTTC. Translating gives CARRGLQSYGYTF. The J gene is TRBJ1-2, the V gene TRBV30; maybe TRBD1 (5 bases). The CDR3 is made up of 13 amino acids. Per the germline V gene, CDR1 is GTSNPN and CDR2 is SVGIG (reference sequence).

On this clonotype: One end of the junction varies from germline; a read error may be responsible. This chain joins TRBV19 and TRBJ2-4; D possibly uses TRBD1 or TRBD2 (5 bases each). The CDR3 consists of 17 residues. CDR1 LNHDA and CDR2 SQIVND come from the germline V gene (reference sequence). DNA of the CDR3: TGTGCCAGTAGTATAGGTGGGGGAGCGGTGACCAAAAACATTCAGTCCTTC. Translation: CASSIGGGAVTKNIQSF.

The chain has TRBV28 and TRBJ2-2, with D possibly matching TRBD2 (7 bases). There are 13 residues in the CDR3. The V end lost 5 bases, the J end lost 6 bases, and 10 bases lay between the germline ends. Germline V CDR1 and CDR2: MDHEN, SYDVKM. The CDR3 DNA is TGTGCCAGCAGTGGGGGGGCTCCCGGGGAGCTGTTTTTT. Its translation is CASSGGAPGELFF.

Many counts were recorded for this clonotype. The chain couples TRBV5-8 to TRBJ2-7; the D is unclear. This CDR3 has 14 residues. Per germline, CDR1 SGHTS and CDR2 YDEGEE. Trimming pared 4 bases from V and 0 bases from J, leaving 11 bases between. CDR3 sequence reads: CASSRRRTSYEQYF. The CDR3 coding sequence is TGTGCCAGCAGCCGGCGACGGACCTCCTACGAGCAGTACTTC.

Only a few counts were recorded for this clonotype. The genes are TRBV3-1 and TRBJ1-6, with a possible D match to TRBD1 (6 bases). The CDR3 is 15 amino acids. Germline V CDR1 and CDR2: LGHDT, YNNKEL (reference sequence). The germline V and J ends were trimmed by 5 bases and 7 bases, with 15 bases remaining between them. The DNA of the CDR3 is TGTGCCAGCAGCGAGACAGGTGTGGGGAATTCACCCCTCCACTTT. This translates into CASSETGVGNSPLHF.

This clonotype was observed many times. V usage is TRBV6-5 and J usage is TRBJ1-2, with D perhaps TRBD1 (6 bases). The CDR3 covers 15 residues. Trimming took off 5 bases at V and 0 bases at J, with 13 bases between the two ends. Germline V CDR1 and CDR2: MNHEY, SVGAGI. The CDR3 nucleotides read TGTGCCAGCAGTCCGACAGGCAGATCTAACTATGGCTACACCTTC. Its protein product is CASSPTGRSNYGYTF.